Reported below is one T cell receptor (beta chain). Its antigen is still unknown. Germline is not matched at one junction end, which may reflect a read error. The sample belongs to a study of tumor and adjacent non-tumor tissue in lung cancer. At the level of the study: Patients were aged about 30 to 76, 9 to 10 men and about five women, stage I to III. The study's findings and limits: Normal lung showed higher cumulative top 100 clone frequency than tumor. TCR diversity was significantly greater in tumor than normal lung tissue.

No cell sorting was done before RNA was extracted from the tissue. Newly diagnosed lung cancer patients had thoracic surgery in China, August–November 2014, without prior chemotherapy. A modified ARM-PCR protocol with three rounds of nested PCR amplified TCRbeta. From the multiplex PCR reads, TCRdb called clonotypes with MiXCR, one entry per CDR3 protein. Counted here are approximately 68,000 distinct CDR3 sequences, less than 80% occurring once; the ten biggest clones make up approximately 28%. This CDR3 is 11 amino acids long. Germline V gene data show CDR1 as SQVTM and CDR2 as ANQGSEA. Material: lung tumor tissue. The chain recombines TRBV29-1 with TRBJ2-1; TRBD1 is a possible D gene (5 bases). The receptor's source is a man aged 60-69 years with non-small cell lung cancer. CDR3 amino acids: CSVDTYTEQFF. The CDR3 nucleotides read TGCAGTGTGGACACTTACACTGAGCAGTTCTTC.